The clone carrying this T cell receptor beta chain was seen only a few times. The antigen is undetermined. The germline V gene has CDR1 MNHEY and CDR2 SVGEGT. The V gene end was trimmed by 3 bases and the J gene end by 8 bases; junction bases not matched to a gene: 3. The CDR3 is 15 amino acids. This entry comes from a study of post-analysis software for immune sequencing data. As for the study in general: The courses of disease that were included comprised relapsing-remitting, secondary progressive and progressive-relapsing multiple sclerosis. Study-wide results and limits: Patients with multiple sclerosis recorded significantly lower normalized Chao1 diversity than controls, the study found. Among roughly five TRBV segments more frequent in patients than controls were TRBV5-6, TRBV5-1 and TRBV20-1. Strong co-clustering by F measure linked samples that shared a preparation batch.

Incorporated into the TCR beta cDNA libraries were unique molecular identifiers, which served to reduce PCR and sequencing biases. The T cell input of roughly 0.85 to 11 million gave about 470,000 cDNA molecules. TCRdb processed the PCR reads anew with MiXCR; each CDR3 protein has one entry. The repertoire has around 700,000 distinct CDR3 sequences, around 60% of them found once; the top ten carry around 10%. This receptor was taken from a girl aged 2 to 9 with multiple sclerosis. Sequenced: blood. V and J are TRBV6-2 or TRBV6-3 and TRBJ2-1, with 14 bases lining up with TRBD2. Here the CDR3 reads CASSYLGLAGDEQFF. The CDR3 region has the DNA TGTGCCAGCAGTTATTTGGGACTAGCGGGGGATGAGCAGTTCTTC.